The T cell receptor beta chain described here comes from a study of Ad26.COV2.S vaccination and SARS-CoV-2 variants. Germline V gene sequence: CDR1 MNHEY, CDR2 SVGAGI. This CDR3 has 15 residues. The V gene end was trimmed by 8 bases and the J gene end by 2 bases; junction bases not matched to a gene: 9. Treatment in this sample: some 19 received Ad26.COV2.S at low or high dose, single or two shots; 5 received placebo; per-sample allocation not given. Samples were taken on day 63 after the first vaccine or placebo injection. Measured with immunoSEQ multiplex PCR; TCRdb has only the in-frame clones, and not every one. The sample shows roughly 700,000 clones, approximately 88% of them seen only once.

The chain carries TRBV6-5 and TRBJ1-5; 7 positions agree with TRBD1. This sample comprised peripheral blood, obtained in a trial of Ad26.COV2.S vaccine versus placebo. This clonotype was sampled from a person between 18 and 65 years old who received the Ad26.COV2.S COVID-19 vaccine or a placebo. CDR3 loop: CASGRQGPGNQPQHF. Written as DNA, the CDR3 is TGTGCCAGCGGGAGACAGGGACCCGGCAATCAGCCCCAGCATTTT.